Presented here are 6 T cell receptor beta chains from one specimen sequenced in a study of cytomegalovirus exposure and HLA in healthy donors. The study ran its PCR with 60 Vbeta and 13 Jbeta primers. Clones were sequenced by immunoSEQ multiplex PCR, and TCRdb holds only the in-frame ones, with some missing. The sample includes under 150,000 clones, around 83% of them seen just once. Sequenced input: PBMCs. The receptors shown here come from a human donor in good health.

As DNA, the CDR3 is TGCGCCAGCAGCTTAGTTAGTACCTTCAATGAGCAGTTCTTC. This sequence encodes CASSLVSTFNEQFF. The rearrangement uses TRBV5-1 and TRBJ2-1; the D is unclear. CDR3 length equals 14 residues. With 2 bases removed from V and 6 bases from J, the gap between germline ends came to 12 bases. The germline gives CDR1 SGHRS, CDR2 YFSETQ.

This rearrangement joins TRBV29-1 to TRBJ2-7; D not certain. Trimming took 3 bases from V and 0 from J, leaving 6 bases between them. Germline V gene data show CDR1 as SQVTM and CDR2 as ANQGSEA. The CDR3 runs 12 residues. The CDR3 here is CSVEESSYEQYF. The CDR3 region has the DNA TGCAGCGTTGAGGAGAGCTCCTACGAGCAGTACTTC.

J is TRBJ2-1 and V is TRBV4-2, with 8 bases lining up with TRBD2. This CDR3 has 15 residues. Germline V gives CDR1 LGHNA, CDR2 YNFKEQ. Germline trimming cut 0 bases from V and 9 bases from J; bases unmatched to any gene: 7. The CDR3 bases are TGTGCCAGCAGCCAAGATCCTACGGGAGGGGGTGAGCAGTTCTTC. This sequence encodes CASSQDPTGGGEQFF.

The chain links TRBV5-1 to TRBJ1-1; unclear D gene. Germline-derived CDR1 and CDR2 are SGHRS and YFSETQ. The CDR3 spans 13 residues. Trimming left V 4 bases short and J 6 bases short, with 13 bases between. The DNA for the CDR3 is TGCGCCAGCAGCCCACCCGGAGGCGCTGAAGCTTTCTTT. Translated, it gives CASSPPGGAEAFF. The full variable domain, in which reference TRBV5-1 and TRBJ1-1 provide the parts outside the CDR3, is KAGVTQTPRYLIKTRGQQVTLSCSPISGHRSVSWYQQTPGQGLQFLFEYFSETQRNKGNFPGRFSGRQFSNSRSEMNVSTLELGDSALYLCASSPPGGAEAFFGQGTRLTVV.

The sample holds a few counts of this clone. The rearrangement uses TRBV6-6 and TRBJ2-6; D remains ambiguous. From germline, CDR1 is MNHNY and CDR2 SVGAGI (reference sequence). Trimming took 2 bases from V and 2 from J, leaving 4 bases between them. The CDR3 has 14 residues. This CDR3 reads CASSYPAGANVLTF. The CDR3 coding sequence is TGTGCCAGCAGTTACCCGGCTGGGGCCAACGTCCTGACTTTC.

This clone was detected once. The chain joins TRBV27 to TRBJ2-7, with 7 bases identical to TRBD1. Germline CDR1 MNHEY, CDR2 SMNVEV (reference sequence). The CDR3 covers 16 residues. V dropped 8 bases and J dropped 1; count of bases not matched to a gene: 14. CDR3 bases: TGTGCCAGCGCAAAAACTTGGAGACAGGGATCCTACGAGCAGTACTTC. Protein: CASAKTWRQGSYEQYF.